This T cell receptor (beta chain) is drawn from a study of Graves' ophthalmopathy and Graves' hyperthyroidism (dated by TCRdb to the late 2010s). Looking at the study overall: Peripheral blood samples were taken at the time of initial diagnosis, before any treatment was given. An independent validation cohort comprised some 19 hyperthyroidism patients and 15 to 17 patients who later progressed from hyperthyroidism to ophthalmopathy. Once sampling was done, hyperthyroidism patients were given methimazole at a starting dose of 30 mg daily, while ophthalmopathy patients were given high-dose intravenous methylprednisolone. A discovery set of 100 patients (43 ophthalmopathy, around 57 stable hyperthyroidism) was enrolled to explore V-J signatures distinguishing ophthalmopathy from hyperthyroidism. To tell Graves' ophthalmopathy apart from Graves' hyperthyroidism, and to predict which patients would progress to ophthalmopathy, the study relied on TCR beta repertoire signatures. T-cell repertoires of thyroid tissue and blood were compared in five or six hyperthyroidism patients. In total, approximately 130 blood samples were TCR-sequenced: roughly 45 ophthalmopathy, roughly 80 hyperthyroidism and about 17 hyperthyroidism-to-ophthalmopathy patients. For training and testing, the 100 or so patients in the discovery cohort were randomly divided in a 7:3 ratio. Here is what the overall study found, with its caveats: In cross-validation, the 13-signature model distinguished ophthalmopathy from stable hyperthyroidism with about 87% sensitivity and roughly 81% specificity, and in the test set the corresponding values were approximately 80% and 68%. Most expanded thyroid clonotypes with a frequency above 0.001 also appeared in blood, which suggests that blood repertoires may reflect the immune response in the thyroid. No statistical method was used to predetermine the sample size, and group allocation was not hidden from the investigators. In validation, the model predicted ophthalmopathy progression with less than 71% sensitivity and approximately 72% specificity; 12 predicted patients were CT-confirmed with GO in a median of 6.5 months.

The trim is 2 bases for V and 3 bases for J, with a gap of 13 bases between the germline ends. CDR1 and CDR2, per the germline V gene, are MNHEY and SVGEGT. From the cysteine up to the phenylalanine, the CDR3 has a length of 15 residues. Only the CDR3 portion is preserved as DNA: 45 bases, with reading frame beginning at the first base. TCR beta CDR3 regions were amplified from RNA transcripts for repertoire sequencing. A first-round RT-PCR used HTBI primers with the Qiagen OneStep RT-PCR kit, followed by a second-round multiplex PCR, size selection and purification. Libraries were sequenced on an Illumina HiSeq2000 using paired-end 100 bp reads. As for the authors' bioinformatics: Reads were processed with SOAPnuke, discarding reads with adapters, uncalled bases, mean Phred below 15, or no exact constant-primer or identifier match. High-quality paired reads were merged with COPE v1.2.5. Unique nucleotide sequences were defined as clonotypes and aligned to IMGT TRB V, D and J references using MiTCR v1.1. Analysis was restricted to V-J combinations with a frequency above 0.0001, which covered 98% to 99.2% of repertoires. For each V-J combination, a TCR clonal expansion and chaos score was defined as F50 clonal expansion divided by the chaos observed in the TCRdist matrix. Welch's t-statistics and random forest were used to reduce the features to some 13 V-J combinations, which were then used as input to a naive Bayes classifier. The similarity between thyroid and blood repertoires was quantified using the Morisita-Horn index. TCRdb passed the public sequencing reads through fastp at Q25 and MiXCR, retaining productive beta sequences. All rows with the same CDR3 protein become a single entry with the most common DNA and genes. The V and J calls here are based on TCRdb, not the publication. This sample gives 150,000 to 200,000 distinct CDR3 sequences in total; just under 40% of them show up just once. Roughly 8.9% of the sample is taken by the ten largest.

This clonotype was detected many times. Its antigen has not been determined. No base-level quality is on record; no much larger clone is a single base apart. The ophthalmopathy patients had moderately to severely active disease, with a Clinical Activity Score of 3 or higher, a NOSPECS grade of 4 or higher, and a disease duration of less than 3 months. Patients were excluded if they had other autoimmune diseases, uncontrolled infections, pregnancy or lactation. Clinical symptoms, serum thyroxine, TRAb, thyroid ultrasound and orbital computed tomography formed the basis of the diagnosis. PBMCs were isolated from more than 8 ml of fresh peripheral blood by Ficoll-Paque density gradient centrifugation. Trizol reagent was used to extract the total RNA, and its quality was then checked on an Agilent 2100 Bioanalyzer.

The receptor was derived from a man aged 30 to 39 with Graves' ophthalmopathy. Donor details come from another sample of the same person, matched by shared clones. Recombination linked TRBV6-2 or TRBV6-3 to TRBJ1-2; no D gene is confidently identified. Material for sequencing was peripheral blood. CDR3 reads: CASSYPQAGDYGYTF. The bases read TGTGCCAGCAGTTACCCTCAAGCCGGCGACTATGGCTACACCTTC.